The 5 T cell receptor beta chains listed next were all sequenced from one sample in a study of shared clonotypes between healthy human individuals. Only in-frame clones appear in the TCRdb table, and some are missing; sequencing was by immunoSEQ multiplex PCR. The table records roughly 850,000 clones, roughly 96% of them present only once. CD45RO-negative cells were positively selected for CCR7, leaving out terminally differentiated effector memory CD45RA+ cells. The sequenced sample was naive CD8+ T cells sorted from blood. All receptors derive from a man between 25 and 39 years old in good health.

The rearrangement links TRBV5-5 to TRBJ2-3, with TRBD1 matching over 8 bases. The V gene end was trimmed by 3 bases and the J gene end by 6 bases; junction bases not matched to a gene: 9. Germline V gene sequence: CDR1 SGHKS, CDR2 YYEKEE (reference sequence). CDR3 length: 15 amino acids. CDR3 nucleotides: TGTGCCAGCAGCTACTGGACAGGGTATTCCGATACGCAGTATTTT. Residues: CASSYWTGYSDTQYF.

This rearrangement joins TRBV28 to TRBJ2-3; D ambiguous. The CDR3 contains 15 residues. Germline CDR1 reads MDHEN; CDR2 reads SYDVKM. The V and J ends lost 6 bases and 0 bases respectively, with 13 bases between them. For the CDR3, the DNA is TGTGCCAGCAGCCCCCTGGCACACAGCACAGATACGCAGTATTTT. This gives the protein CASSPLAHSTDTQYF.

J is TRBJ2-2 and V is TRBV7-2; D unclear. CDR1 is SGHTA, CDR2 FQGNSA, per germline. The CDR3 is 15 residues long. V lost 4 bases, J lost 8 bases, and 17 bases lay in between. The CDR3, as DNA: TGTGCCAGCAGCTATGGGTCGCCGGCACTTGGGGAGCTGTTTTTT. This gives the protein CASSYGSPALGELFF.

The chain uses TRBV19 and TRBJ2-7, with TRBD1 identical over 9 bases. Germline V gene sequence: CDR1 LNHDA, CDR2 SQIVND (reference sequence). The CDR3 has 16 residues. V gave up 9 bases and J gave up 3 bases; unmatched junction bases: 15. The DNA for the CDR3 is TGTGCCAGCCCTATCCCGGGACAGGGACAAGTCTACGAGCAGTACTTC. Translated, it gives CASPIPGQGQVYEQYF.

The V gene is TRBV6-5, the J gene TRBJ2-7; D is unclear. Trimming shortened V by 3 bases and J by 2 bases, and 11 bases separated the two germline ends. CDR1 is MNHEY, CDR2 SVGAGI, per germline. This CDR3 spans 14 amino acids. In DNA, the CDR3 is TGTGCCAGCAGTTATATTGGCAGCCCCTACGAGCAGTACTTC. Amino acid sequence: CASSYIGSPYEQYF.